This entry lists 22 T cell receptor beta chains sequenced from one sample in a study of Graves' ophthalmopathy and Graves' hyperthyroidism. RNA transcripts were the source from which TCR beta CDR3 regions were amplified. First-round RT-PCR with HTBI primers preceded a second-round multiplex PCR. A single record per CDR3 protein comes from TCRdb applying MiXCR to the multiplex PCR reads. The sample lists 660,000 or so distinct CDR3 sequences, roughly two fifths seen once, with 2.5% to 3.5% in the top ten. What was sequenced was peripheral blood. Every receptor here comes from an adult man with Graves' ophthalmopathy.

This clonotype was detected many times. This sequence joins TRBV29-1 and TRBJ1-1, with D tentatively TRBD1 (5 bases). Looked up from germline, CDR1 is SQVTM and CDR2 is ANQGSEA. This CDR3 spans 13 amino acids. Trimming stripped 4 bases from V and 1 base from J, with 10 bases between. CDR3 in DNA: TGCAGCGTTGCGGGGGACCAGAACACTGAAGCTTTCTTT. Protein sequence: CSVAGDQNTEAFF.

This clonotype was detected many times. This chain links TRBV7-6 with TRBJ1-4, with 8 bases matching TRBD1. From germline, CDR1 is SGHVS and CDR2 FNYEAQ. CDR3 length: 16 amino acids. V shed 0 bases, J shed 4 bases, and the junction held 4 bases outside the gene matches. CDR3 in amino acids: CASSLAYRGINEKLFF. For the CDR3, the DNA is TGTGCCAGCAGCTTAGCGTACAGGGGGATTAATGAAAAACTGTTTTTT.

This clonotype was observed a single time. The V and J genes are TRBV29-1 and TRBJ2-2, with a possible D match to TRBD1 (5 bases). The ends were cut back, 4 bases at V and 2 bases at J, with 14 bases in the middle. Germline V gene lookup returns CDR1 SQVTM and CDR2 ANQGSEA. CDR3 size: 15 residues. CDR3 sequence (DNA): TGCAGCGTTGTCCAGGGCTCTGGAAACACCGGGGAGCTGTTTTTT. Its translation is CSVVQGSGNTGELFF.

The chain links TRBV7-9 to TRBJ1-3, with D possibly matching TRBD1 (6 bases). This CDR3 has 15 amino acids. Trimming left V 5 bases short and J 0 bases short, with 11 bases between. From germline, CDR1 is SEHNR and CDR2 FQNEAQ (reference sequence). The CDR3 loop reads CASSHWTASGNTIYF. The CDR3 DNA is TGTGCCAGCAGCCACTGGACAGCCTCTGGAAACACCATATATTTT.

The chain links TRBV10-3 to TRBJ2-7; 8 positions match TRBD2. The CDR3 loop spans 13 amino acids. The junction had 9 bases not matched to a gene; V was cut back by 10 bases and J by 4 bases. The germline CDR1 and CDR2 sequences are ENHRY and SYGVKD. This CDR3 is CASEGLEHYEQYF. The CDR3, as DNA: TGTGCCAGCGAGGGACTAGAACATTACGAGCAGTACTTC.

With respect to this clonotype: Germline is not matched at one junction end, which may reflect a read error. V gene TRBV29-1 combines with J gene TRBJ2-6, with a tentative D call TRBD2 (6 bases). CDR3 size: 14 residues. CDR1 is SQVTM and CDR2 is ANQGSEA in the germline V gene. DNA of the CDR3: TGCAGCGTCCCGACTAGTTTTGGGACCAACGTCCTGACTTTC. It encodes CSVPTSFGTNVLTF. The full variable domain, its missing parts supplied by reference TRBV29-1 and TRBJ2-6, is SAVISQKPSRDICQRGTSLTIQCQVDSQVTMMFWYRQQPGQSLTLIATANQGSEATYESGFVIDKFPISRPNLTFSTLTVSNMSPEDSSIYLCSVPTSFGTNVLTFGAGSRLTVL.

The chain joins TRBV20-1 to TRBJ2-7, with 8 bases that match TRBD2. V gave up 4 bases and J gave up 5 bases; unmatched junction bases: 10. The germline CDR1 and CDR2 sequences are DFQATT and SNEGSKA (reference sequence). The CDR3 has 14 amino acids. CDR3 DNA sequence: TGCAGTGCTACCATTATCAAGCGGGAGCACGAGCAGTACTTC. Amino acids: CSATIIKREHEQYF.

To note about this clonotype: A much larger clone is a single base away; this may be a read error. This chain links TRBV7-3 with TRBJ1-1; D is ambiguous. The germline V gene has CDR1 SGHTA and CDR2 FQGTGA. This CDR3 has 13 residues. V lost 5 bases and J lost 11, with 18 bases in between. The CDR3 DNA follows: TGTGCCAGCAGCAGAGGCCAAACGGAAAGGGCTTTCTTT. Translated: CASSRGQTERAFF.

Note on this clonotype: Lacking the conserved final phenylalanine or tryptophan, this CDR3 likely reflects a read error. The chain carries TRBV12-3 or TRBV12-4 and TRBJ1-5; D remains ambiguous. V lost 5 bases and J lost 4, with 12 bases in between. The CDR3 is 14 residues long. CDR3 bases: TGTGCCAGCAGTCCTCCGGGGTGGAATCAGCCCCAGCATTGT. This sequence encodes CASSPPGWNQPQHC.

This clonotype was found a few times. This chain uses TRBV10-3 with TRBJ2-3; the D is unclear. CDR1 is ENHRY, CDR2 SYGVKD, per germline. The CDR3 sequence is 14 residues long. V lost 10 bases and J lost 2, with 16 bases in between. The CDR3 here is CATSLGANTDTQYF. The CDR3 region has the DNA TGTGCCACCAGCCTAGGCGCAAACACAGATACGCAGTATTTT.

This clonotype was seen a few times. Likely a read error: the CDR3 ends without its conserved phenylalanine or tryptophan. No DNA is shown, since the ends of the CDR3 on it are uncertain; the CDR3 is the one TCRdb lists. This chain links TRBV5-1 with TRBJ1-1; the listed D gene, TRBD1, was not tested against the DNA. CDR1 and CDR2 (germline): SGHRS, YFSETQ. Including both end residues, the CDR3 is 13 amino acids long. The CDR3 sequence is CASLPTGTGDPFL.

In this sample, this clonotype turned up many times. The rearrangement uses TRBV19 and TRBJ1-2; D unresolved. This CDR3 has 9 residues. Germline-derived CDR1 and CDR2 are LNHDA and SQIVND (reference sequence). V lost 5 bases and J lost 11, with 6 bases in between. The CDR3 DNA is TGTGCCAGTAGTGTACCGTACACCTTC. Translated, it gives CASSVPYTF.

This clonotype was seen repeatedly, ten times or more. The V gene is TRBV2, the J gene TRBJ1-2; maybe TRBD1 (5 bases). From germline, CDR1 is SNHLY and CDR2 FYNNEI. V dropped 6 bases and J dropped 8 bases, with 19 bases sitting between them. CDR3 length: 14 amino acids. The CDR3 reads CASSATSIKGGYTF. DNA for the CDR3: TGTGCCAGCAGCGCGACAAGCATAAAGGGGGGCTACACCTTC.

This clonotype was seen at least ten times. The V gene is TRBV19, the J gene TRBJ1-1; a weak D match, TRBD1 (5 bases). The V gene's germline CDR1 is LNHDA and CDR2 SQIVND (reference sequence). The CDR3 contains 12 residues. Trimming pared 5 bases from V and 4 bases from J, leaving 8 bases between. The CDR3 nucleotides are TGTGCCAGTAGTCCCGGGACCACTGAAGCTTTCTTT. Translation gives CASSPGTTEAFF.

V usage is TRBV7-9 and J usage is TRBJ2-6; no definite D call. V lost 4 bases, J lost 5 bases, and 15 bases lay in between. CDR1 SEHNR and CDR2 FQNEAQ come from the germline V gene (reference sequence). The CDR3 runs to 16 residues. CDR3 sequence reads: CASSSRVSSRANVLTF. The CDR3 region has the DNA TGTGCCAGCAGCTCTCGGGTCTCCTCGAGGGCCAACGTCCTGACTTTC.

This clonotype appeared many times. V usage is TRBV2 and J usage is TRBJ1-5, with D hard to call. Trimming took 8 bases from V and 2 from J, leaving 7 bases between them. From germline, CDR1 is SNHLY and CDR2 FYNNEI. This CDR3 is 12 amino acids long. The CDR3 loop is CASSRGNQPQHF. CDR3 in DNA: TGTGCCAGCTCTAGGGGCAATCAGCCCCAGCATTTT.

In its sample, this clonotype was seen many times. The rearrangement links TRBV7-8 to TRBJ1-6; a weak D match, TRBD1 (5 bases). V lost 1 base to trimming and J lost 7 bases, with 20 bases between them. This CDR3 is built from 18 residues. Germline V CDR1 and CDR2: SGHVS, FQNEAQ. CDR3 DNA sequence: TGTGCCAGCAGCTTAGTAGCAGGGAACAGAGAAGAGAATTCACCCCTCCACTTT. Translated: CASSLVAGNREENSPLHF.

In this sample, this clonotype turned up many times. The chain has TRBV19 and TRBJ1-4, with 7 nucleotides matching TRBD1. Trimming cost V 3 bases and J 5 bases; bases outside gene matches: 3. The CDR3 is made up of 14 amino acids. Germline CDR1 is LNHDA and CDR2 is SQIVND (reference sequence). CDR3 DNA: TGTGCCAGTAGTATCACAGGGGCGAATGAAAAACTGTTTTTT. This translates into CASSITGANEKLFF.

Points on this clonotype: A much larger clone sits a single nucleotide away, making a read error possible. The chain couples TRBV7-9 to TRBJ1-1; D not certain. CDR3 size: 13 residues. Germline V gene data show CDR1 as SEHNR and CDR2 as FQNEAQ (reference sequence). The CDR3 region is CASSQASNTETFF. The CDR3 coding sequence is TGTGCCAGCAGCCAGGCGTCTAACACTGAAACTTTCTTT. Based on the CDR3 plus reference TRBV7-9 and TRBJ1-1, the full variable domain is DTGVSQNPRHKITKRGQNVTFRCDPISEHNRLYWYRQTLGQGPEFLTYFQNEAQLEKSRLLSDRFSAERPKGSFSTLEIQRTEQGDSAMYLCASSQASNTETFFGQGTRLTVV.

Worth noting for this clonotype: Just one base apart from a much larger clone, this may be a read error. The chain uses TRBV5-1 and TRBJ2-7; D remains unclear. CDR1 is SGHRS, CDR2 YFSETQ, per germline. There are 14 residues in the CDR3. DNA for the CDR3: TGCACCAGCAGCGATGAGACACGCTCCTACGAGCAGTACTTC. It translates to CTSSDETRSYEQYF.

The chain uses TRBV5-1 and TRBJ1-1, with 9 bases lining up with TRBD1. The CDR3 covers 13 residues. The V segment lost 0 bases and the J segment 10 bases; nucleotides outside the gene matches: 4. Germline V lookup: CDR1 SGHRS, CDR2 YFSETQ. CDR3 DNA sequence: TGCGCCAGCAGCTTGGGACAGGGGGTGGCAGCTTTCTTT. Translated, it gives CASSLGQGVAAFF.

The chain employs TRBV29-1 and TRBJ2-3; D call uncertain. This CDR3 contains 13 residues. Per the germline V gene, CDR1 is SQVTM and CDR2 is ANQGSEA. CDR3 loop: CSAFVPGTDTQYF. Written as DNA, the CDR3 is TGCAGTGCTTTCGTACCGGGCACAGATACGCAGTATTTT.